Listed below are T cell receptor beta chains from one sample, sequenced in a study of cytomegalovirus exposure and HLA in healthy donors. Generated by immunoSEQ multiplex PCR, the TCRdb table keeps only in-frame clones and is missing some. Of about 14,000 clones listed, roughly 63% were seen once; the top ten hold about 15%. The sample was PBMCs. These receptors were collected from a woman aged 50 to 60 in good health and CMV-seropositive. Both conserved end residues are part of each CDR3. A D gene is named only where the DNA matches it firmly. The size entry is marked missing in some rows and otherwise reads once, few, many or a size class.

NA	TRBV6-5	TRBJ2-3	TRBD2	TGTGCCAGCAGCCTCAGCGGGGCGAGGGGAGATACGCAGTATTTT	CASSLSGARGDTQYF
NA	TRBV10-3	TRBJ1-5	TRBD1	TGTGCCATCAGTGAAGGACAGGGGTATCGTCAGCCCCAGCATTTT	CAISEGQGYRQPQHF
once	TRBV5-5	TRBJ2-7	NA	TGTGCCAGCAGCTTGAATTTCGGCGAGCAGTACTTC	CASSLNFGEQYF
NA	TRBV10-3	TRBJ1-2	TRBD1	TGTGCCACTAGTTCCGGGACAGGGGCTTGGGGCTACACCTTC	CATSSGTGAWGYTF
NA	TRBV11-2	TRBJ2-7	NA	TGTGCCAGCAGCTTCTTGGCAGTTTCCTACGAGCAGTACTTC	CASSFLAVSYEQYF
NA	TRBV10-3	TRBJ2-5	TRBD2	TGTGCCATCAGTGAAGGGAGGGAAGCGACCCAGTACTTC	CAISEGREATQYF
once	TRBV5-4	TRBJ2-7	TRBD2	TGTGCCAGCAGCTTTGGGATAGCGGGAGGTTTCGTATACGAGCAGTACTTC	CASSFGIAGGFVYEQYF
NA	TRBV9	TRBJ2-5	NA	TGTGCCAGCAGCGTAGGGGAGTACGAGACCCAGTACTTC	CASSVGEYETQYF
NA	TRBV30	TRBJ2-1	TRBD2	TGTGCCTGGAGTGTACACAGAATAGGAATTAGCGGGGCTGCCTCCTACAATGAGCAGTTCTTC	CAWSVHRIGISGAASYNEQFF
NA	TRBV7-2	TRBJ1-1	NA	TGTGCCAGCAGCACGGTCGGAAAGTGGAGCACTGAAGCTTTCTTT	CASSTVGKWSTEAFF